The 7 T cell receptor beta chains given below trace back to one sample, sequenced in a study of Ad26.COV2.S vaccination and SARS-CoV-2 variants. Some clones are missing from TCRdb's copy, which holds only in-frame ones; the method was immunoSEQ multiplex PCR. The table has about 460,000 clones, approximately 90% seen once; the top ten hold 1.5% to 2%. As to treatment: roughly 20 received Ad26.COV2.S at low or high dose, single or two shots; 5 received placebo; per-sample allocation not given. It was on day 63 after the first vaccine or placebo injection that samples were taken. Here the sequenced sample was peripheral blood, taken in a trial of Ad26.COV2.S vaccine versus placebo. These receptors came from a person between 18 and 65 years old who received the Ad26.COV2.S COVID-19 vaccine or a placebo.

The CDR3 here is CASSPGTGRRDTEAFF. The CDR3 DNA reads TGTGCCAGCAGCCCCGGGACAGGGCGGCGGGACACTGAAGCTTTCTTT. This rearrangement joins TRBV9 to TRBJ1-1; 9 bases are a match to TRBD1. CDR1 SGDLS and CDR2 YYNGEE come from the germline V gene. The ends lost 4 bases at V and 3 bases at J; junction bases unmatched: 10. This CDR3 has 16 residues.

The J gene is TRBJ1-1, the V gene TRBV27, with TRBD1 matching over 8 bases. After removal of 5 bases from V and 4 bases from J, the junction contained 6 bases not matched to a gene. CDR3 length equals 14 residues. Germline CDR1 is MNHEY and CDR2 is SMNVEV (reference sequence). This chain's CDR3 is CASSIDRGLTEAFF. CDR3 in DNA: TGTGCCAGCAGTATCGACAGGGGTCTCACTGAAGCTTTCTTT.

DNA of the CDR3: TGTGCCAGCAGCCCCCGTCCGGCTAGATTCCTCTACGAGCAGTACTTC. It translates to CASSPRPARFLYEQYF. The chain is built from TRBV7-9 and TRBJ2-7; D call uncertain. The CDR3 spans 16 residues. Germline CDR1 and CDR2: SEHNR and FQNEAQ (reference sequence). Trimming stripped 5 bases from V and 3 bases from J, with 20 bases between. The full variable domain, its missing parts supplied by reference TRBV7-9 and TRBJ2-7, is DTGVSQNPRHKITKRGQNVTFRCDPISEHNRLYWYRQTLGQGPEFLTYFQNEAQLEKSRLLSDRFSAERPKGSFSTLEIQRTEQGDSAMYLCASSPRPARFLYEQYFGPGTRLTVT.

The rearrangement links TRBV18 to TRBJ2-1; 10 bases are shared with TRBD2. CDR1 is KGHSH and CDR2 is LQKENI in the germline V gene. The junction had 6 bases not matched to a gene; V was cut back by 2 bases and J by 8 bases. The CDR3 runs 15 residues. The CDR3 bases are TGTGCCAGCTCACCAGAACTAGCGGGGCGCGATGAGCAGTTCTTC. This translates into CASSPELAGRDEQFF.

CDR3 nucleotides: TGTGCCAGCAGCTTTCCAGGGACGAAAAACATTCAGTACTTC. It specifies CASSFPGTKNIQYF. V gene TRBV5-4 combines with J gene TRBJ2-4; the D gene could be TRBD1 or TRBD2 (5 bases each). V lost 2 bases to trimming and J lost 4 bases, with 10 bases between them. Germline V gives CDR1 SGHNT, CDR2 YYREEE (reference sequence). The CDR3 covers 14 residues.

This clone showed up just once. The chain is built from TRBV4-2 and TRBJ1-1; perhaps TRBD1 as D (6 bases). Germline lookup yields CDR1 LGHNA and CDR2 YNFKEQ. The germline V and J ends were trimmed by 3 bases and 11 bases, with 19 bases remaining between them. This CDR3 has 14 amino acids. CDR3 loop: CASSQGGTGYGAFF. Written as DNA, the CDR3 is TGTGCCAGCAGCCAGGGTGGAACAGGGTACGGCGCTTTCTTT.

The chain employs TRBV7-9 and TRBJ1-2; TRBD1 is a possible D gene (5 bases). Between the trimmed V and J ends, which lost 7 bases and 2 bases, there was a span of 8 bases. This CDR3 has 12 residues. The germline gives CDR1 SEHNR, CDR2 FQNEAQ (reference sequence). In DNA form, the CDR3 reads TGTGCCAGCACCCGGGACAACTATGGCTACACCTTC. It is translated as CASTRDNYGYTF.